This T cell receptor (beta chain) is drawn from a study of blood T cells in healthy people across ages. Germline trimming cut 5 bases from V and 6 bases from J; bases unmatched to any gene: 12. The CDR3 runs to 15 residues. Germline V gene data show CDR1 as SGHTA and CDR2 as FQGNSA. Primed by a sample-barcoded 5' primer and a J-beta primer mix, a second PCR proceeded for roughly 6 to 12 cycles. TCRdb reanalysed the 5' RACE reads using MiXCR and keeps one entry per CDR3 protein. The sample records around 400,000 distinct CDR3 sequences, about half being singletons. This clonotype was seen repeatedly, ten times or more.

J is TRBJ2-7 and V is TRBV7-2, with 8 positions matching TRBD2. Sequenced sample: blood. The receptor's source is a man in his 60s in good health. The chain's CDR3 is CASSGTGGLRGEQYF. CDR3 nucleotide sequence: TGTGCCAGCAGCGGAACGGGAGGGCTCAGAGGCGAGCAGTACTTC.